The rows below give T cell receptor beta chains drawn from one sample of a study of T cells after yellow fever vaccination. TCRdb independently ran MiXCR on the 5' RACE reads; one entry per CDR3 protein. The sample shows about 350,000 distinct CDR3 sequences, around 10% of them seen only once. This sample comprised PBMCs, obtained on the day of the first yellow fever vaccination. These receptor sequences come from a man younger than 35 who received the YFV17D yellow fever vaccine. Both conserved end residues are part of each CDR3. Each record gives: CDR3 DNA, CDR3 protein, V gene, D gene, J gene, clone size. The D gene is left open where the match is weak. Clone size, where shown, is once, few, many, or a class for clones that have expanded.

TGTGCCAGCTCCACGGGGACTAGTCCCGATACGCAGTATTTT CASSTGTSPDTQYF TRBV6-2/TRBV6-3 TRBD2 TRBJ2-3 -
TGTGCCAGCTCACCACTCGACAGCTCCTACGAGCAGTACTTC CASSPLDSSYEQYF TRBV18 - TRBJ2-7 -
TGTGCCAGCAGCTTGAGCGGGGGCCCTCACAATGAGCAGTTCTTC CASSLSGGPHNEQFF TRBV7-8 TRBD2 TRBJ2-1 few
TGTGCCAGCAGCGTAGTCGGACAGGGCCTGAACACTGAAGCTTTCTTT CASSVVGQGLNTEAFF TRBV9 TRBD1 TRBJ1-1 -
TGCGCCAGCAGCTTAGGGACTAACACCGGGGAGCTGTTTTTT CASSLGTNTGELFF TRBV5-1 - TRBJ2-2 many
TGTGCCAGCAGCTTAGAGGGCAGGCCGACCGGGGAGCTGTTTTTT CASSLEGRPTGELFF TRBV7-2 - TRBJ2-2 -
TGCGCCAGCAGCCAAGCTGGGGATGGTTACACTGAAGCTTTCTTT CASSQAGDGYTEAFF TRBV4-3 - TRBJ1-1 few
TGTGCCAGCAGTTCCCGGACAGGGGCTGAAAAACTGTTTTTT CASSSRTGAEKLFF TRBV12-3/TRBV12-4 TRBD1 TRBJ1-4 few
TGCGCCAGCAGCTTGGATTCGGGTCTCAATGAGCAGTTCTTC CASSLDSGLNEQFF TRBV5-1 - TRBJ2-1 few
TGTGCCAGTAGTAATGTCGGAAGGGGCACTGAAGCTTTCTTT CASSNVGRGTEAFF TRBV19 - TRBJ1-1 many
TGTGCCAGCAGCCAAGACAGGGACCTATACAATGAGCAGTTCTTC CASSQDRDLYNEQFF TRBV4-2 - TRBJ2-1 few
TGTGCCACCAGCAGAGGAGATCCTCGGGGTAACTATGGCTACACCTTC CATSRGDPRGNYGYTF TRBV15 - TRBJ1-2 -
TGCGCCAGCAGCCACTCCGGGACAGGGTACAATGAGCAGTTCTTC CASSHSGTGYNEQFF TRBV4-3 TRBD1 TRBJ2-1 few
TGTGCCACCCGTCTGGCCTACGAGCAGTACTTC CATRLAYEQYF TRBV6-5 - TRBJ2-7 -
TGCAGTGCTAGTCTCGGGCTTAACACTGAAGCTTTCTTT CSASLGLNTEAFF TRBV20-1 - TRBJ1-1 few
TGCGCCAGCAGCGGGGACAGGAGGACGAACACCGGGGAGCTGTTTTTT CASSGDRRTNTGELFF TRBV5-1 TRBD1 TRBJ2-2 -
TGCAGTGCTATTGCGGGGGTGAACCAAGAGACCCAGTACTTC CSAIAGVNQETQYF TRBV20-1 TRBD2 TRBJ2-5 -
TGTGCCAGCAGCTCAGATACCGGGGAGCTGTTTTTT CASSSDTGELFF TRBV7-8 - TRBJ2-2 many
TGCGCCAGCAGCTTGGGCGGGAGCAAAGATACGCAGTATTTT CASSLGGSKDTQYF TRBV5-1 TRBD2 TRBJ2-3 few
TGTGCCAGCAGTCCTTTCAGGGGCACCGGGGAGCTGTTTTTT CASSPFRGTGELFF TRBV5-4 - TRBJ2-2 -
TGTGCCAGCAGTGCCCGGGACAGGGTCTACGAGCAGTACTTC CASSARDRVYEQYF TRBV27 TRBD1 TRBJ2-7 once
TGTGCCAGCAGCGTCAGACTAGCGGGGCCAGATACGCAGTATTTT CASSVRLAGPDTQYF TRBV9 TRBD2 TRBJ2-3 few
TGTGCCAGCAGCTTCGATTACTCGCGGGCTCTATACTTC CASSFDYSRALYF TRBV7-2 - TRBJ2-4 few